The next 2 T cell receptor beta chains were all read from a single sample in a study of post-analysis software for immune sequencing data. Antigen specificity for these receptors is unknown. Study-wide findings and caveats: Patients had higher frequencies than controls of about 5 TRBV segments, including TRBV5-6, TRBV5-1 and TRBV20-1.

TCR beta libraries were prepared from cDNA with unique molecular identifiers. TCRdb called the PCR reads again in MiXCR, with one record for every CDR3 protein. The sample lists more than 500,000 distinct CDR3 sequences; 30% to 40% were seen once. Material for sequencing was blood. These TCRs come from a girl between 2 and 17 years old with multiple sclerosis.

There are many counts of this clonotype. This CDR3 is CSVEGEGGSYF. The CDR3 DNA is TGCAGCGTTGAAGGAGAGGGGGGTTCGTATTTT. The chain links TRBV29-1 to TRBJ2-3; D tentatively reads TRBD1 or TRBD2 (6 bases each). The CDR3 sequence is 11 residues long. Germline-derived CDR1 and CDR2 are SQVTM and ANQGSEA. V lost 1 base and J lost 14, with 13 bases in between.

The chain combines TRBV27 with TRBJ2-1, with D maybe TRBD1 (6 bases). This CDR3 comprises 14 residues. CDR1 is MNHEY and CDR2 is SMNVEV in the germline V gene (reference sequence). Trimming took 4 bases from V and 5 from J, leaving 12 bases between them. The DNA for the CDR3 is TGTGCCAGCAGTTGGCCAGGGGCCCACAATGAGCAGTTCTTC. Translated, it gives CASSWPGAHNEQFF.